This paragraph covers one TCR beta chain sequence. The junction had 9 bases not matched to a gene; V was cut back by 2 bases and J by 6 bases. The CDR3 covers 16 residues. Germline V CDR1 and CDR2: MGHRA, YSYEKL. This specimen comes from a study of cytomegalovirus exposure and HLA in healthy donors. A multiplex PCR was run with 60 Vbeta primers and 13 Jbeta primers. The protocol was immunoSEQ multiplex PCR, while the TCRdb copy is restricted to in-frame clones and leaves out a portion. The profile shows about 140,000 clones, approximately 70% of them singletons. Material: PBMCs. V usage is TRBV4-1 and J usage is TRBJ2-7; 11 bases map to TRBD2. The TCR sequence derives from an older woman in good health and CMV-seronegative. CDR3: CASSQQTSGDASEQYF. The DNA of the CDR3 is TGCGCCAGCAGCCAACAGACTAGCGGGGATGCCTCCGAGCAGTACTTC.